This TCR beta chain derives from a study of T-cell reconstitution after alpha-beta-depleted transplantation in children. The table lists this clonotype with many counts. Preparation of the TCRbeta library involved a method that used unique molecular identifiers. TCRdb re-called the PCR reads with MiXCR, one entry per CDR3 protein. The table shows 90,000 to 100,000 distinct CDR3 sequences, with 9% to 15% occurring only once. The source of this sequence is a human donor who donated a stem cell graft to a child with inherited bone marrow failure. Source: PBMCs from the stem cell graft donor, taken from the stem cell graft.

CDR3 amino acids: CSVGDGYGYTF. CDR3 bases: TGCAGCGTTGGCGACGGCTATGGCTACACCTTC. This chain links TRBV29-1 with TRBJ1-2; D unclear. The length of the CDR3 is 11 residues. Germline V gene sequence: CDR1 SQVTM, CDR2 ANQGSEA. V lost 4 bases and J 4 bases, leaving 7 bases between the germline ends.